The T cell receptor beta chain described here comes from a study of beta chain features in type 1 diabetes. Looking at the study overall: In age, gender and cell yields, patients were similar to healthy donors. Study-level results: Type 1 diabetes patients had TCRB CDR3s that were shorter (moderately but significantly so) in all four CD4+ subsets. VDJ junctions in type 1 diabetes patients carried more deletions and fewer insertions.

The sequenced template was cDNA made from the entire isolated RNA. The repertoire was sequenced with immunoSEQ multiplex PCR; TCRdb's copy has only in-frame clones and lacks some. The sample holds roughly 280,000 clones, less than 30% seen once. The CDR3 has 17 residues. The germline CDR1 and CDR2 sequences are MGHRA and YSYEKL. The V segment lost 4 bases and the J segment 3 bases; nucleotides outside the gene matches: 7. Turning to this clone: Its antigen is not identified.

Sorted populations all exceeded 95% purity. The source of this sequence is a woman aged 25 to 39 with type 1 diabetes. Input material: naive CD4+ T cells from blood. The chain links TRBV4-1 to TRBJ2-7, with 15 bases lining up with TRBD2. The CDR3 sequence is CASSRGLAGGYNYEQYF. CDR3 bases: TGCGCCAGCAGCCGCGGACTAGCGGGAGGGTATAACTACGAGCAGTACTTC.